The table lists the clone carrying this T cell receptor beta chain with a few counts. Its antigen is not known. The source of the sample is a study of HIV-infected children after antiretroviral therapy interruption. Study context: Interruption-arm samples span weeks 0, 12, interruption end (24 or 48), and about 3 years post-study.

A 3' RACE protocol on RNA, with unique molecular identifiers, produced the TCR library. A single record per CDR3 protein comes from TCRdb applying MiXCR to the 3' RACE reads. The sample contains 45,000 to 50,000 distinct CDR3 sequences, 4.3% of which appear only once. The germline V gene encodes CDR1 KGHSH and CDR2 LQKENI. The CDR3 covers 19 residues. V trimming: 1 base; J trimming: 4 bases; junction bases outside the gene matches: 13. Whole-study findings and limits: Minor non-naive CD45RA+ populations, like EMRA or stem memory, might contaminate naive sorts. After treatment interruption started, naive CD4+ CDR3 overlap across time points dropped.

Specified treatment: PENTA 11 planned treatment interruption arm or continuous ART arm. Only samples with at least 5 million viable PBMCs qualified. This TCR derives from a pool of human donors with HIV. This specimen was CD45RA+ CD4+ T cells from PBMCs, pooled from several time points, taken from a donor given antiretroviral therapy, either interrupted or continuous. Stated subset: naive CD4+ CD45RA+ CD45RO- T cells. This chain connects TRBV18 to TRBJ2-6, with 7 bases lining up with TRBD2. The CDR3 here is CASSPLEASGGMGANVLTF. CDR3 coding DNA: TGTGCCAGCTCACCACTCGAGGCATCCGGGGGGATGGGGGCCAACGTCCTGACTTTC.